These T cell receptor beta chains were read from a single sample in a study of T cells expressing NK-cell markers. Following a re-call of the 5' RACE reads, TCRdb has one entry per CDR3 protein and lacks DNA. The listing contains a few hundred thousand distinct CDR3 sequences. The sequenced material came from blood T cells: a sorted CD56 or NKG2C T cell subset, CD4+ or CD8+ T cells, or bulk PBMC T cells (not recorded which). The receptors come from a woman in her fifties or sixties in good health. Each CDR3 is given with its conserved first and last residue.

TRBJ2-4 TRBV3-1 CASSHGRDIQYF
TRBJ2-1 TRBV5-1 CASRPPSGPSSYNEQFF
TRBJ1-3 TRBV5-1 CASSLWDSGNTIYF
TRBJ2-5 TRBV25-1 CASSDVRAQYF
TRBJ1-1 TRBV5-1 CASSPNTGGMNTEAFF
TRBJ2-2 TRBV7-2 CASTRGGMNTGELFF
TRBJ2-1 TRBV5-1 CASSSTVARVRFF
TRBJ2-1 TRBV29-1 CSALDPTGSNREQFF
TRBJ2-5 TRBV5-1 CASSPRAGGKETQYF
TRBJ2-1 TRBV11-2 CASSGDSHEQFF
TRBJ2-5 TRBV5-1 CASSLGGTWETQYF
TRBJ2-7 TRBV5-1 CASSPGLRYEQYF
TRBJ2-2 TRBV11-2 CASSSYRVSAGELFF
TRBJ2-1 TRBV20-1 CSARRGAGEQFF
TRBJ2-3 TRBV9 CASSPQGTGVLVDTQYF
TRBJ2-7 TRBV5-1 CASSPTFQGPYEQYF
TRBJ2-6 TRBV7-6 CASSRGTKMSGANVLTF
TRBJ2-3 TRBV5-1 CASSSRLAGISTDTQYF
TRBJ2-1 TRBV3-1 CASSQEGAINEQFF
TRBJ2-5 TRBV11-3 CASSVRGTGVLPWWETQYF
TRBJ1-1 TRBV29-1 CSVEGGAGGNTEAFF
TRBJ2-7 TRBV7-8 CASSLAGAELSYEQYF